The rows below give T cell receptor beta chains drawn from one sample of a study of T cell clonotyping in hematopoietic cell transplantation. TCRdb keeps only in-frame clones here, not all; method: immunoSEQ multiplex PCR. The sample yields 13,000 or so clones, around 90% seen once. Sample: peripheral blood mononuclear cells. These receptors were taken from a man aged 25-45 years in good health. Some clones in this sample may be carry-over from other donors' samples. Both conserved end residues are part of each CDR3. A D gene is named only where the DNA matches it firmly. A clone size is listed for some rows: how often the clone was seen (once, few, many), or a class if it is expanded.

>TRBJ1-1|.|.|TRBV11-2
TGTGCCAGCAGCTTAGATCGGACAATGGCTTTCTTT
CASSLDRTMAFF
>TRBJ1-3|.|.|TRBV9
TGTGCCAGCAGCGAGGTTGGAAACACCATATATTTT
CASSEVGNTIYF
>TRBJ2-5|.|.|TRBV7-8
TGTGCCAGCAGCTCCGTCACAGTACAAGAGACCCAGTACTTC
CASSSVTVQETQYF
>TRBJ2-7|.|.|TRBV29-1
TGCAGCGTAGGACAGAATCCCTACGAGCAGTACTTC
CSVGQNPYEQYF
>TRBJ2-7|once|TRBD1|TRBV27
TGTGCCAGCATGAGCGGGACAGGGGGTTTCGCCGAGCAGTACTTC
CASMSGTGGFAEQYF
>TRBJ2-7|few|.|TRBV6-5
TGTGCCAGCCGGAGTAGCCTGGGGGAGCAGTACTTC
CASRSSLGEQYF
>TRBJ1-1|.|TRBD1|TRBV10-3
TGTGCCATCAGTGAGTCGAAGTTAGGGACAGGGAGCACTGAAGCTTTCTTT
CAISESKLGTGSTEAFF
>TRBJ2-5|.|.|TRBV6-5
TGTGCCAGCAGTTACTCGAGAGGGGAGACCCAGTACTTC
CASSYSRGETQYF
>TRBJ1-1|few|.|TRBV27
TGTGCCAGCAGTTTACGACAGAACACTGAAGCTTTCTTT
CASSLRQNTEAFF
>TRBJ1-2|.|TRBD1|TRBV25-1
TGTGCCAGCACTCGGGACAGCTCATACTATGGCTACACCTTC
CASTRDSSYYGYTF
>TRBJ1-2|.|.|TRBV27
TGTGCCAGCAGTCTTTGGACGGTTAACTATGGCTACACCTTC
CASSLWTVNYGYTF
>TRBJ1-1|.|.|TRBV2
TGTGCCAGCAGTGAATACCCGACAGGCCGGGGGCGTAGTTTCTTT
CASSEYPTGRGRSFF
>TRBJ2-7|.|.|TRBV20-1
TGCAGTGCCCCGAATCCCTACGAGCAGTACTTC
CSAPNPYEQYF
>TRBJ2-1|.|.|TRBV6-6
TGTGCCAGCAGCAACACCAACGGACAGTTTAAGGATGAGCAGTTCTTC
CASSNTNGQFKDEQFF
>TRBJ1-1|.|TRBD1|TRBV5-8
TGTGCCAGCAGCTCAGGGACAGGGGTGGGAACTGAAGCTTTCTTT
CASSSGTGVGTEAFF
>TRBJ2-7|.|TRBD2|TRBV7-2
TGTGCCAGCAGCTTAGTGACGCGGGGGTCCTCCTACGAGCAGTACTTC
CASSLVTRGSSYEQYF
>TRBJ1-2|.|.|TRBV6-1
TGTGCCAGCAGTGAAGCGCTTTATGGGGCTGGCTATGGCTACACCTTC
CASSEALYGAGYGYTF